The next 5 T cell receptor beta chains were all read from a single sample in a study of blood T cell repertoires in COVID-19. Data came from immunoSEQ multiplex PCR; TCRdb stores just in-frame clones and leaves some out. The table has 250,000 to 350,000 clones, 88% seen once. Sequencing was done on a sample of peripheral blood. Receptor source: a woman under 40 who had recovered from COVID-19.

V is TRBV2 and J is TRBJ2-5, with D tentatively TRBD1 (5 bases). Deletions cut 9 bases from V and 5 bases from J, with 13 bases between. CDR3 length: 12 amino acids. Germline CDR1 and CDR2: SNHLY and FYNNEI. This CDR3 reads CARGQGGETQYF. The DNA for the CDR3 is TGTGCCAGAGGGCAGGGCGGCGAGACCCAGTACTTC.

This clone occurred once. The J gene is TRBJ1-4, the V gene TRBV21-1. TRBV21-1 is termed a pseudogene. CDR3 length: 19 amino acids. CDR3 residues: CASSKETVDRLTTNGKLFF. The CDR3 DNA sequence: TGTGCCAGCAGCAAAGAGACCGTAGACCGCCTAACAACTAATGGAAAACTGTTTTTT.

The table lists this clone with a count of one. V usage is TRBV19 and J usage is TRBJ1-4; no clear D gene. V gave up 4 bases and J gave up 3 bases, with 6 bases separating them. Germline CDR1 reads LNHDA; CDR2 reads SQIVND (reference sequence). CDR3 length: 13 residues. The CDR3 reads CASSTDSNEKLFF. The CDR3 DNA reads TGTGCCAGTAGTACGGACTCTAATGAAAAACTGTTTTTT.

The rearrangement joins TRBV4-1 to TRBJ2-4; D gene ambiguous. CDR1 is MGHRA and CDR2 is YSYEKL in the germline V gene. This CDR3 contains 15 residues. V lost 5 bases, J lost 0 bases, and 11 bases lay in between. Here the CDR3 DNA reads TGCGCCAGCAGCGAAACCCACTTAGCCAAAAACATTCAGTACTTC. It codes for CASSETHLAKNIQYF.

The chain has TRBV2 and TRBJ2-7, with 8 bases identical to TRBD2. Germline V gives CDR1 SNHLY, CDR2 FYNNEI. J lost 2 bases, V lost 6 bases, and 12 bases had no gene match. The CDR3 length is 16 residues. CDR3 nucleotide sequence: TGTGCCAGCAGGCCTTTAGCGGGGTACCTCACCTACGAGCAGTACTTC. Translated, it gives CASRPLAGYLTYEQYF. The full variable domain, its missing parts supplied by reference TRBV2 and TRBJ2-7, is EPEVTQTPSHQVTQMGQEVILRCVPISNHLYFYWYRQILGQKVEFLVSFYNNEISEKSEIFDDQFSVERPDGSNFTLKIRSTKLEDSAMYFCASRPLAGYLTYEQYFGPGTRLTVT.